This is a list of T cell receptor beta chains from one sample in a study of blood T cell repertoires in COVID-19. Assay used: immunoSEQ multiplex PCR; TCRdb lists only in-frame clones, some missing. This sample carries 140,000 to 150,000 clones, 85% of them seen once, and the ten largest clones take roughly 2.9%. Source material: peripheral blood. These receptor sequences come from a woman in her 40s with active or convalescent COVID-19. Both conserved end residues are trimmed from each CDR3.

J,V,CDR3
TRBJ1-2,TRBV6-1,ASSEKGRLYGYT
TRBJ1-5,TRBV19,ASSRVTGDFWQPQH
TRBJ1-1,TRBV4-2,ASSQDPTGGTNTEAF
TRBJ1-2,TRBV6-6,ASSYERYGYT
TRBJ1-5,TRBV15,ATSRVLGIRGVGNQPQH
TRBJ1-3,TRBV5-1,ASSLSPSAGNTIY
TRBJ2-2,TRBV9,ASSVVRGELF
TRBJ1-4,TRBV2,ASSGTGEKEKLF
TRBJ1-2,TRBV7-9,ASSKTSYGYT
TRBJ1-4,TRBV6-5,ASGRGAGEKLF
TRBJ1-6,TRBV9,ASGSTASSYNSPLH
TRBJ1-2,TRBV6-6,ASSYSQAGGYT
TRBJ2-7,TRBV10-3,AISGEGQGSEQY
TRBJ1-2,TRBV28,ASSLLGLRGNYGYT
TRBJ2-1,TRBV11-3,ASSLGTSGNYNEQF
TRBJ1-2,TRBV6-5,ASSPFRGGYT
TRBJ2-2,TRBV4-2,ASSTDSPAELF
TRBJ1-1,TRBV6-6,ASSLQGTNTEAF
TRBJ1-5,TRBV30,AWSRTGGGGPQH
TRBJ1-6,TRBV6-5,ASSREDNSPLH
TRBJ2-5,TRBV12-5,ASGLEGLKAQY
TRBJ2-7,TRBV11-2,ASSPSGTPSYEQY
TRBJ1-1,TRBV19,ASSPNPRRGEAF
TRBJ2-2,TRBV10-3,ATRGGGELF